This T cell receptor beta chain was observed in a study of OX40 agonist ivuxolimab in advanced cancers. Generated by immunoSEQ multiplex PCR, the TCRdb table keeps only in-frame clones and is missing some. The data contain about 23,000 clones, about 75% of them seen just once; the ten biggest clones take up 2% to 2.5%. Study-wide findings and caveats: There were also nonresponders showing low normalized T-cell clonal expansion.

To note about this clone: Its target is unknown.

The material was CD4+ or CD8+ T cells sorted from blood, obtained in a trial of the OX40 agonist ivuxolimab. The origin of this receptor is an adult with an advanced solid tumor such as melanoma, head and neck, liver or kidney cancer.

CDR3 in DNA: TGCGCCAGCAGCCAAGTTAAGGGACAGGGGGCGAATGAGCAGTTCTTC. Its translation: CASSQVKGQGANEQFF. V and J are TRBV4-3 and TRBJ2-1; 12 nucleotides line up with TRBD1. After removal of 1 base from V and 7 bases from J, the junction contained 5 bases not matched to a gene. Germline CDR1 reads LGHNA; CDR2 reads YSLEER. CDR3 length equals 16 residues.